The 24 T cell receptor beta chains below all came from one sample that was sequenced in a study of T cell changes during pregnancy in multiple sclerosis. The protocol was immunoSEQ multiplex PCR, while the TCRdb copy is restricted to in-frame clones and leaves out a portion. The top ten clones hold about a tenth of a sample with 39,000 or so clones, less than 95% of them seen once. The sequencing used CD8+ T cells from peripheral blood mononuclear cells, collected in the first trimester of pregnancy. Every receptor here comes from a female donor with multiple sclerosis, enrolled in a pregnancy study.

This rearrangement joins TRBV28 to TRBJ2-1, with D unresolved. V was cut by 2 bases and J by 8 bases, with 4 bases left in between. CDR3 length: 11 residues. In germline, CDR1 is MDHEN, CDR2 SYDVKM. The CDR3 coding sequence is TGTGCCAGCAGTTTAGTCGATGAGCAGTTCTTC. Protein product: CASSLVDEQFF.

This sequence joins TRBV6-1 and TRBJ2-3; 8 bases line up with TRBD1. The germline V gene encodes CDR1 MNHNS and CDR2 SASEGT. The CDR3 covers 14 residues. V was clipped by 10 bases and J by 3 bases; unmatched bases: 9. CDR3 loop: CATSGGAITDTQYF. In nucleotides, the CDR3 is TGTGCCACCTCAGGGGGCGCTATTACAGATACGCAGTATTTT.

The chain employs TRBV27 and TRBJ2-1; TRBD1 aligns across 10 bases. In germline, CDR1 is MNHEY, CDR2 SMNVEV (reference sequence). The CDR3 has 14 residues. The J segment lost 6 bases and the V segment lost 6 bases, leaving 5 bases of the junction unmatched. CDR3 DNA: TGTGCCAGCAGACGACAGGGGGCAGGCAATGAGCAGTTCTTC. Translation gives CASRRQGAGNEQFF.

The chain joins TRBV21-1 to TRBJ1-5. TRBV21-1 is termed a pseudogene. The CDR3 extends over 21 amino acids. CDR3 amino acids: CASSPTIRAKGGDGDNQPQHF. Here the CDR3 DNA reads TGTGCCAGCAGCCCCACTATTCGGGCAAAAGGAGGGGACGGTGACAATCAGCCCCAGCATTTT.

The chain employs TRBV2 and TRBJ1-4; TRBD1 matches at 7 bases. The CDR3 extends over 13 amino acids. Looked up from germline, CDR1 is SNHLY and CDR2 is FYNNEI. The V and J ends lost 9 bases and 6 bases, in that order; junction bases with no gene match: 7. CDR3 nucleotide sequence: TGTGCCAGTTTCAGGGGGAAGTATGAAAAACTGTTTTTT. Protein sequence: CASFRGKYEKLFF. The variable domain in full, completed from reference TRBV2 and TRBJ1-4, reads EPEVTQTPSHQVTQMGQEVILRCVPISNHLYFYWYRQILGQKVEFLVSFYNNEISEKSEIFDDQFSVERPDGSNFTLKIRSTKLEDSAMYFCASFRGKYEKLFFGSGTQLSVL.

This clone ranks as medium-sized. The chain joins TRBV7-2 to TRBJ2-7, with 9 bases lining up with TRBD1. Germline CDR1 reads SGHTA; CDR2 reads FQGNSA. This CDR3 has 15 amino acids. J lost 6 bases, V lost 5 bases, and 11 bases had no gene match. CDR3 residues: CASSPMIGTGREQYF. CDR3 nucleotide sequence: TGTGCCAGCAGCCCCATGATCGGGACAGGGCGCGAGCAGTACTTC.

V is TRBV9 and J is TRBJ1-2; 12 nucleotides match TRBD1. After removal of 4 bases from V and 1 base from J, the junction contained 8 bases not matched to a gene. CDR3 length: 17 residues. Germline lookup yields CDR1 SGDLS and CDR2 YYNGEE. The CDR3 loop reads CASSSRDRGHFNYGYTF. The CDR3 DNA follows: TGTGCCAGCAGCTCCCGGGACAGGGGGCATTTTAACTATGGCTACACCTTC. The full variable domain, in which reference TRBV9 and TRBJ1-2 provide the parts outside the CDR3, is DSGVTQTPKHLITATGQRVTLRCSPRSGDLSVYWYQQSLDQGLQFLIQYYNGEERAKGNILERFSAQQFPDLHSELNLSSLELGDSALYFCASSSRDRGHFNYGYTFGSGTRLTVV.

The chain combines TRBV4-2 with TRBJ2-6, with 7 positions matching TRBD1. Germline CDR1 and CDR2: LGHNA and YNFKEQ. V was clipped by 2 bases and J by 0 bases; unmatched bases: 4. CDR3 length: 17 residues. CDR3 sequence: CASSQTGDLSGANVLTF. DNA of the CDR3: TGTGCCAGCAGCCAAACAGGGGACCTCTCTGGGGCCAACGTCCTGACTTTC.

CDR3 sequence reads: CASSFKQGVEKLFF. The CDR3 DNA follows: TGTGCCAGCAGTTTTAAACAGGGGGTCGAAAAACTGTTTTTT. The rearrangement links TRBV6-5 to TRBJ1-4, with TRBD1 matching 8 bases. The trim removed 4 bases at V and 8 bases at J, leaving 6 bases unmatched. The germline CDR1 and CDR2 sequences are MNHEY and SVGAGI. The CDR3 is 14 residues long.

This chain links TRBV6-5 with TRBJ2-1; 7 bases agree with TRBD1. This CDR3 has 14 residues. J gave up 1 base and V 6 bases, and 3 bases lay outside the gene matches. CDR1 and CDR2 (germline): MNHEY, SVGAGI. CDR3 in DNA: TGTGCCAGCAGCCCGGGACAGTCCTACAATGAGCAGTTCTTC. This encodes CASSPGQSYNEQFF.

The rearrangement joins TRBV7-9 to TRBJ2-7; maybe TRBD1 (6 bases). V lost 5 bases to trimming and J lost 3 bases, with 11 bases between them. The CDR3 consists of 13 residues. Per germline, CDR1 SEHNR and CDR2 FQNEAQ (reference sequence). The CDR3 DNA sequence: TGTGCCAGCAGCCCCACAGGGAGCTACGAGCAGTACTTC. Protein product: CASSPTGSYEQYF.

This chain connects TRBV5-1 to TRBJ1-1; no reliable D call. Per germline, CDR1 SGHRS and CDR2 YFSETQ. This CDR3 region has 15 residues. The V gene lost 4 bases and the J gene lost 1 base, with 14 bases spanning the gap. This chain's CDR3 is CASSRKHAGNTEAFF. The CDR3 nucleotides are TGCGCCAGCAGCCGCAAACATGCAGGGAACACTGAAGCTTTCTTT.

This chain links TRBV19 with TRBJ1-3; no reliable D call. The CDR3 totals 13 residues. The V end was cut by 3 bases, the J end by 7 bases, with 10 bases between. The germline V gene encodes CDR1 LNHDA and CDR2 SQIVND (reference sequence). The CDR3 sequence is CASSMYDGNTIYF. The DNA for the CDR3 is TGTGCCAGTAGTATGTATGATGGCAACACCATATATTTT.

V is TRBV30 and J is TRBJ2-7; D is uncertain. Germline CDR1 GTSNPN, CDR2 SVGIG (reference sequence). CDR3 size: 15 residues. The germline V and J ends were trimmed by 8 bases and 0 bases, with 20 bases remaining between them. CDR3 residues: CAPNGDTATSYEQYF. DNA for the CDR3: TGTGCCCCAAACGGCGATACAGCTACCTCCTACGAGCAGTACTTC.

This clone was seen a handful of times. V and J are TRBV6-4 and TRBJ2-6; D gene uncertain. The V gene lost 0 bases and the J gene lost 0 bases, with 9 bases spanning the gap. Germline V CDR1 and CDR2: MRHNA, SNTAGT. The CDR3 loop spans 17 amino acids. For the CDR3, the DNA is TGTGCCAGCAGTGACTCAGCAGGAACCTCTGGGGCCAACGTCCTGACTTTC. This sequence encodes CASSDSAGTSGANVLTF.

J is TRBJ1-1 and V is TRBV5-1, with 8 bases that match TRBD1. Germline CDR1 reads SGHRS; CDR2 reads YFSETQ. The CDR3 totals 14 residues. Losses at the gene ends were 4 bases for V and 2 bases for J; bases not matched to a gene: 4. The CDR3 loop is CASSPGTGNTEAFF. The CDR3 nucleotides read TGCGCCAGCAGCCCCGGGACAGGCAACACTGAAGCTTTCTTT.

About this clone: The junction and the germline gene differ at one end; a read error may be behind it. CDR3 region: CASSSSELTTYEQYF. CDR3 nucleotide sequence: TGTGCCAGCAGCTCGAGTGAGCTAACGACCTACGAGCAGTACTTC. V gene TRBV5-1 combines with J gene TRBJ2-7; D gene unclear. The CDR3 runs to 15 residues. The germline V gene encodes CDR1 SGHRS and CDR2 YFSETQ.

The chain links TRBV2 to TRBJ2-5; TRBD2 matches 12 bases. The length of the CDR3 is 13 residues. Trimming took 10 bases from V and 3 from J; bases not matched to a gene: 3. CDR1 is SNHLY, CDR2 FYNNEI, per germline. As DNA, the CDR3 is TGTGCCACTAGCGGGAGGGGAGAAGAGACCCAGTACTTC. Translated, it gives CATSGRGEETQYF.

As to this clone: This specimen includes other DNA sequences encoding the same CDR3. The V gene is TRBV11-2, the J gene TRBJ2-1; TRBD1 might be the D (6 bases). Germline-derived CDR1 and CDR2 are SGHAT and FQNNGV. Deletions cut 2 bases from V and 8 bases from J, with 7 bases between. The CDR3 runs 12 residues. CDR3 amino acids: CASSLNRDEQFF. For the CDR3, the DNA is TGTGCCAGCAGCTTAAACAGGGATGAGCAGTTCTTC. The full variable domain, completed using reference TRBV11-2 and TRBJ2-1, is EAGVAQSPRYKIIEKRQSVAFWCNPISGHATLYWYQQILGQGPKLLIQFQNNGVVDDSQLPKDRFSAERLKGVDSTLKIQPAKLEDSAVYLCASSLNRDEQFFGPGTRLTVL.

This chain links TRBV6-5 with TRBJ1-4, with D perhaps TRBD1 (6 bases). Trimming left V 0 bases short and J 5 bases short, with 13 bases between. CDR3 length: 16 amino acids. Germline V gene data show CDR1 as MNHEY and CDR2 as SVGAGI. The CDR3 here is CASSYSGGAPNEKLFF. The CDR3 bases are TGTGCCAGCAGTTACTCGGGGGGGGCCCCAAATGAAAAACTGTTTTTT.

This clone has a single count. The CDR3 bases are TGTGCCAGCAGCCCACACCCAGGTCGCGGGGGGATCACCGGGGAGCTGTTTTTT. Translating it yields CASSPHPGRGGITGELFF. The V gene is TRBV7-2, the J gene TRBJ2-2; 8 nucleotides align to TRBD2. This CDR3 comprises 18 residues. Germline loops: CDR1 SGHTA, CDR2 FQGNSA. Germline trimming cut 5 bases from V and 4 bases from J; bases unmatched to any gene: 15.

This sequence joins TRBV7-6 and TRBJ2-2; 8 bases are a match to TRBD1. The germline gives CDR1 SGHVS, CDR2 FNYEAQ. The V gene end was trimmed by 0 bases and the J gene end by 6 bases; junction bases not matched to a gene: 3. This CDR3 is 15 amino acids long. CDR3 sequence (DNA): TGTGCCAGCAGCTTAGCAGGACAGGGTGCCGGGGAGCTGTTTTTT. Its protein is CASSLAGQGAGELFF.

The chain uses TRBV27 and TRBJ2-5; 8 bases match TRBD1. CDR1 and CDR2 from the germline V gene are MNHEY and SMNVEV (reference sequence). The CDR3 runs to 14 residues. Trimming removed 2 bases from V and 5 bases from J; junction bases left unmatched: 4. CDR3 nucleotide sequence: TGTGCCAGCAGTTTACTGACAGGGGTGGAGACCCAGTACTTC. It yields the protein CASSLLTGVETQYF.

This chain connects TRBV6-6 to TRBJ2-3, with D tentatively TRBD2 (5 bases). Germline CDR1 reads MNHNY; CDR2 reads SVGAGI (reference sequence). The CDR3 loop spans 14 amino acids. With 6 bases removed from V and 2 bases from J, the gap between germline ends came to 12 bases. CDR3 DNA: TGTGCCAGCAGAACACTAGTTTCCACAGATACGCAGTATTTT. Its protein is CASRTLVSTDTQYF.